This entry concerns a single T cell receptor beta chain. These data come from a study of blood T cell repertoires in COVID-19. Germline CDR1 MGHRA, CDR2 YSYEKL. Trimming took 1 base from V and 2 from J, leaving 15 bases between them. The length of the CDR3 is 16 residues. Clones were read by immunoSEQ multiplex PCR, and TCRdb kept only the in-frame ones, dropping some. The sample contains roughly 280,000 clones, approximately 91% of which appear only once. The chain carries TRBV4-1 and TRBJ2-7; perhaps TRBD2 as D (6 bases). Material for sequencing was peripheral blood. The receptor comes from a man aged 45 to 65 with acute or convalescent COVID-19. The CDR3 region has the DNA TGCGCCAGCAGCCAAGTAAGCGGGTGGGGTACCTACGAGCAGTACTTC. The encoded protein is CASSQVSGWGTYEQYF.